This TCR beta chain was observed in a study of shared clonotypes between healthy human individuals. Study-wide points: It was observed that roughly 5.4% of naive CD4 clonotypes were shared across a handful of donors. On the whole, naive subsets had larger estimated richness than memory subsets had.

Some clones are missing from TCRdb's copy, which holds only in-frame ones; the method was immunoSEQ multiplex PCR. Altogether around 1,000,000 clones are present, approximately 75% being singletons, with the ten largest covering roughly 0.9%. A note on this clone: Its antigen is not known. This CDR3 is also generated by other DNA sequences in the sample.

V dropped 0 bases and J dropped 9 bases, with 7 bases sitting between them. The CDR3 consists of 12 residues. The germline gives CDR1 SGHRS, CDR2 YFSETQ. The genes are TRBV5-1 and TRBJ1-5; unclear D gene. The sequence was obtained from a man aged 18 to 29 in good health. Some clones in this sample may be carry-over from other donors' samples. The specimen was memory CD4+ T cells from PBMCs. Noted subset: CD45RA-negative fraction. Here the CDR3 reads CASSLGAGPQHF. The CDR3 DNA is TGCGCCAGCAGCTTGGGGGCTGGGCCCCAGCATTTT. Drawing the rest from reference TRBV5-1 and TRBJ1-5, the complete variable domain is KAGVTQTPRYLIKTRGQQVTLSCSPISGHRSVSWYQQTPGQGLQFLFEYFSETQRNKGNFPGRFSGRQFSNSRSEMNVSTLELGDSALYLCASSLGAGPQHFGDGTRLSIL.